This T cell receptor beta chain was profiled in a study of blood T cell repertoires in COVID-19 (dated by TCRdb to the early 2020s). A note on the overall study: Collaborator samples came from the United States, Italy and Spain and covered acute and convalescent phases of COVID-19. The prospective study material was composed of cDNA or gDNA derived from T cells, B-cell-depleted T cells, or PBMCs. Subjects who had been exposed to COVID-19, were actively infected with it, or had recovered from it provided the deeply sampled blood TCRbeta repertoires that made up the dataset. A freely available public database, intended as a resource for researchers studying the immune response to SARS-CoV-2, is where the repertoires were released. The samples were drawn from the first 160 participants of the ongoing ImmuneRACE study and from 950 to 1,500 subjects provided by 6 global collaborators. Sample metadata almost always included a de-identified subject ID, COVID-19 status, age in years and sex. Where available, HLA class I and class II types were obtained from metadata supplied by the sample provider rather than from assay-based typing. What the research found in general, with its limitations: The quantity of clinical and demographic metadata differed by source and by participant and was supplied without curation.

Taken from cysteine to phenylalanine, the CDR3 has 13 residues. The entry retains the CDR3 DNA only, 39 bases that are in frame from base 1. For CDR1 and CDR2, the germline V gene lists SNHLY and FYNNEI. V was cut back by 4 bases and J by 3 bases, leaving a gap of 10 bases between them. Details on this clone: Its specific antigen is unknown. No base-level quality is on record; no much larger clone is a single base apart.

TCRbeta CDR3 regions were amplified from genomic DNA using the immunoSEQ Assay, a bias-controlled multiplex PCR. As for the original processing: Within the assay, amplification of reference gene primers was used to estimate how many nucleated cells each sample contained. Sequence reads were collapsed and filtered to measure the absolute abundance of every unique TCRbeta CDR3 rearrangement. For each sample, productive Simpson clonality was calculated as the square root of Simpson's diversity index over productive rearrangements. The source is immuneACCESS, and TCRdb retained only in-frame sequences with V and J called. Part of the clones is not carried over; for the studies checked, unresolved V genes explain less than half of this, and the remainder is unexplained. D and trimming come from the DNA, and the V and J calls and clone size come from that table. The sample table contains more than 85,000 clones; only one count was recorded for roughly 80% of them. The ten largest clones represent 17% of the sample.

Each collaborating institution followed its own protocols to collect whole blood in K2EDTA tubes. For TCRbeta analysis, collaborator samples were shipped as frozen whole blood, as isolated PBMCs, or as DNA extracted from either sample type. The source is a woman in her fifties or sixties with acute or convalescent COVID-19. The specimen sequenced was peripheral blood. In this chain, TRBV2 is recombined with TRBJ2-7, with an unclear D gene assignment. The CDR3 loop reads CASSAPTHYEQYF. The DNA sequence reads TGTGCCAGCAGTGCACCGACTCACTACGAGCAGTACTTC.